The 22 T cell receptor beta chains presented below share a single source sample, sequenced in a study of cytomegalovirus exposure and HLA in healthy donors. Repertoires were generated with immunoSEQ multiplex PCR, while TCRdb's copy carries only in-frame clones and drops some. The sample has about 140,000 clones, approximately 88% seen once. The sample taken for sequencing was PBMCs. Receptors originate from a man in his late teens or twenties in good health and CMV-seropositive.

The J gene is TRBJ2-3, the V gene TRBV18, with 7 bases identical to TRBD2. Germline CDR1 and CDR2: KGHSH and LQKENI. Trimming took 2 bases from V and 2 from J; bases not matched to a gene: 13. The CDR3 sequence is 18 residues long. The CDR3 region has the DNA TGTGCCAGCTCACCAATCCATCGGGCGGGGGTGATCACAGATACGCAGTATTTT. It encodes CASSPIHRAGVITDTQYF. The whole variable domain, filled in from reference TRBV18 and TRBJ2-3, reads NAGVMQNPRHLVRRRGQEARLRCSPMKGHSHVYWYRQLPEEGLKFMVYLQKENIIDESGMPKERFSAEFPKEGPSILRIQQVVRGDSAAYFCASSPIHRAGVITDTQYFGPGTRLTVL.

This clone occurred once. This sequence joins TRBV2 and TRBJ2-2; 8 bases are a match to TRBD1. Germline V gives CDR1 SNHLY, CDR2 FYNNEI. The CDR3 is 16 amino acids. J gave up 4 bases and V 3 bases, and 7 bases lay outside the gene matches. CDR3 region: CASSERRTGFTGELFF. CDR3 bases: TGTGCCAGCAGTGAGAGAAGGACAGGGTTCACCGGGGAGCTGTTTTTT.

The V and J genes are TRBV2 and TRBJ2-2, with D perhaps matching TRBD2 (6 bases). V lost 6 bases to trimming and J lost 0 bases, with 14 bases between them. Per germline, CDR1 SNHLY and CDR2 FYNNEI. The CDR3 has 16 amino acids. As DNA, the CDR3 is TGTGCCAGCAGGGGAGGACGCTTAACGAACACCGGGGAGCTGTTTTTT. Residues: CASRGGRLTNTGELFF.

The chain carries TRBV19 and TRBJ2-1; 7 bases agree with TRBD1. V trimming: 4 bases; J trimming: 6 bases; junction bases outside the gene matches: 3. CDR1 and CDR2 (germline): LNHDA, SQIVND (reference sequence). CDR3 length: 13 residues. The CDR3: CASSTSGGNEQFF. CDR3 coding DNA: TGTGCCAGTAGTACCTCAGGGGGCAATGAGCAGTTCTTC.

The chain is built from TRBV6-4 and TRBJ2-1, with TRBD1 as a possible D gene (5 bases). V dropped 2 bases and J dropped 0 bases, with 8 bases sitting between them. This CDR3 comprises 15 residues. Looked up from germline, CDR1 is MRHNA and CDR2 is SNTAGT. The CDR3 region is CASSDTDSSYNEQFF. CDR3 bases: TGTGCCAGCAGTGACACAGACAGCTCCTACAATGAGCAGTTCTTC.

V usage is TRBV7-9 and J usage is TRBJ2-7; a possible D gene is TRBD1 (6 bases). The V gene's germline CDR1 is SEHNR and CDR2 FQNEAQ (reference sequence). Trimming took 1 base from V and 3 from J, leaving 13 bases between them. The CDR3 runs to 15 residues. This CDR3 reads CASSLEGGVGYEQYF. CDR3 sequence (DNA): TGTGCCAGCAGCTTAGAAGGGGGAGTTGGCTACGAGCAGTACTTC.

This rearrangement joins TRBV19 to TRBJ1-5; tentative D call: TRBD1 (5 bases). Germline CDR1 is LNHDA and CDR2 is SQIVND (reference sequence). The length of the CDR3 is 17 residues. The V end was cut by 9 bases, the J end by 0 bases, with 21 bases between. The chain's CDR3 is CARPFGGVRYSNQPQHF. CDR3 in DNA: TGTGCCAGACCCTTCGGGGGGGTGCGATATAGCAATCAGCCCCAGCATTTT.

The CDR3 DNA sequence: TGTGCCAGCGTACCCCAAATAGTCAATGAAGCTTTCTTT. Residues: CASVPQIVNEAFF. This chain joins TRBV28 and TRBJ1-1, with D hard to call. This CDR3 region has 13 residues. The V gene lost 8 bases and the J gene lost 7 bases, with 17 bases spanning the gap. Germline lookup yields CDR1 MDHEN and CDR2 SYDVKM.

The chain employs TRBV6-1 and TRBJ1-3; D is undetermined. The CDR3 length is 14 residues. Germline V gene data show CDR1 as MNHNS and CDR2 as SASEGT. V was clipped by 7 bases and J by 3 bases, with 13 bases between them. CDR3 in amino acids: CASTPMELGNTIYF. The CDR3 DNA reads as TGTGCCAGCACCCCGATGGAGCTTGGAAACACCATATATTTT.

Here the CDR3 DNA reads TGTGCCAGCAGCCAAGACCGGGGAAATACGCAGTATTTT. This sequence encodes CASSQDRGNTQYF. The V call is TRBV14, the J call TRBJ2-3, with D possibly being TRBD2 (5 bases). This CDR3 spans 13 amino acids. V shed 0 bases and J shed 7 bases, with 8 bases lying between them. The V gene's germline CDR1 is SGHDN and CDR2 FVKESK.

The chain is built from TRBV5-4 and TRBJ2-1; perhaps TRBD1 as D (6 bases). Germline V gives CDR1 SGHNT, CDR2 YYREEE (reference sequence). CDR3 size: 15 residues. Trimming shortened V by 4 bases and J by 0 bases, and 11 bases separated the two germline ends. The CDR3 DNA is TGTGCCAGCAGCAGAGTACAGGGCTCCTACAATGAGCAGTTCTTC. Protein product: CASSRVQGSYNEQFF.

This clone showed up just once. This chain uses TRBV2 with TRBJ2-1; D possibly corresponds to TRBD1 (6 bases). Germline CDR1 reads SNHLY; CDR2 reads FYNNEI. The CDR3 spans 14 residues. The V end lost 6 bases, the J end lost 2 bases, and 11 bases lay between the germline ends. The CDR3 spells CASRRAGAYNEQFF. The CDR3 DNA sequence: TGTGCCAGCAGGAGGGCAGGGGCCTACAATGAGCAGTTCTTC. Full variable domain (rest looked up from reference TRBV2 and TRBJ2-1): EPEVTQTPSHQVTQMGQEVILRCVPISNHLYFYWYRQILGQKVEFLVSFYNNEISEKSEIFDDQFSVERPDGSNFTLKIRSTKLEDSAMYFCASRRAGAYNEQFFGPGTRLTVL.

This clone has just one count. The sample contains more than one DNA sequence encoding this CDR3. V usage is TRBV5-1 and J usage is TRBJ2-5, with D possibly TRBD1 on 5 matching bases. V was cut by 0 bases and J by 2 bases, with 8 bases left in between. The CDR3 consists of 14 residues. Germline CDR1 SGHRS, CDR2 YFSETQ. The CDR3 here is CASSLVQGQETQYF. The CDR3 bases are TGCGCCAGCAGCTTGGTTCAGGGTCAAGAGACCCAGTACTTC.

The V and J genes are TRBV2 and TRBJ2-7, with TRBD2 matching 7 bases. The CDR3 contains 15 residues. Germline lookup yields CDR1 SNHLY and CDR2 FYNNEI. V lost 5 bases, J lost 0 bases, and 7 bases stayed unmatched. The CDR3 DNA is TGTGCCAGCAGTCCTAGCGGTTTATACTCCTACGAGCAGTACTTC. Amino acid sequence: CASSPSGLYSYEQYF.

The genes are TRBV25-1 and TRBJ2-1; D perhaps matches TRBD2 (6 bases). This CDR3 is 14 amino acids long. CDR1 is MGHDK, CDR2 SYGVNS, per germline. V gave up 6 bases and J gave up 6 bases, with 15 bases separating them. The CDR3: CASSGTGVRNEQFF. The CDR3 DNA reads as TGTGCCAGCAGCGGGACGGGGGTCCGCAATGAGCAGTTCTTC.

The chain joins TRBV5-6 to TRBJ1-2; D remains ambiguous. The CDR3 extends over 14 amino acids. Germline CDR1 and CDR2: SGHDT and YYEEEE. Trimming took off 2 bases at V and 0 bases at J, with 8 bases between the two ends. CDR3 amino acids: CASSLVESNYGYTF. CDR3 in DNA: TGTGCCAGCAGCTTAGTTGAGTCTAACTATGGCTACACCTTC.

The J gene is TRBJ1-2, the V gene TRBV21-1; the table's D call TRBD1 went unverified against the DNA. TRBV21-1 is termed a pseudogene. CDR3 length: 16 residues. CDR3 amino acids: CASSKTGLDRFYGYTF. The CDR3 nucleotides are TGTGCCAGCAGCAAAACGGGATTGGACAGGTTCTATGGCTACACCTTC.

The CDR3 loop is CASSAAATGNTIYF. In DNA, the CDR3 is TGTGCCAGCAGCGCAGCGGCGACTGGAAACACCATATATTTT. The V and J genes are TRBV9 and TRBJ1-3; D unclear. Germline CDR1 is SGDLS and CDR2 is YYNGEE. Trimming took 3 bases from V and 2 from J, leaving 9 bases between them. This CDR3 is 14 amino acids long.

This chain joins TRBV7-9 and TRBJ2-5, with 11 bases aligning to TRBD1. The V gene end was trimmed by 6 bases and the J gene end by 1 base; junction bases not matched to a gene: 4. Germline assignment: CDR1 SEHNR and CDR2 FQNEAQ (reference sequence). This CDR3 has 15 amino acids. CDR3 bases: TGTGCCAGCAGTCCGGGACAGGGGGTCCAAGAGACCCAGTACTTC. Its translation: CASSPGQGVQETQYF. The whole variable domain, remainder taken from reference TRBV7-9 and TRBJ2-5, is DTGVSQNPRHKITKRGQNVTFRCDPISEHNRLYWYRQTLGQGPEFLTYFQNEAQLEKSRLLSDRFSAERPKGSFSTLEIQRTEQGDSAMYLCASSPGQGVQETQYFGPGTRLLVL.

The chain employs TRBV7-2 and TRBJ2-7; the match to TRBD2 covers 7 bases. The V and J ends lost 1 base and 1 base, in that order; junction bases with no gene match: 4. CDR1 SGHTA and CDR2 FQGNSA come from the germline V gene. This CDR3 is 15 amino acids long. CDR3 nucleotides: TGTGCCAGCAGCTTAGTAGTTAGCGGGTCCTACGAGCAGTACTTC. It yields the protein CASSLVVSGSYEQYF.

The chain couples TRBV19 to TRBJ1-6; 11 nucleotides align to TRBD1. The trim removed 6 bases at V and 4 bases at J, leaving 11 bases unmatched. This CDR3 spans 18 amino acids. Germline loops: CDR1 LNHDA, CDR2 SQIVND (reference sequence). The DNA of the CDR3 is TGTGCCAGTAGACCCGGGACAGGGGGACGGAGGTATAATTCACCCCTCCACTTT. Translating gives CASRPGTGGRRYNSPLHF.

The chain recombines TRBV5-1 with TRBJ1-1; maybe TRBD1 (5 bases). There are 14 residues in the CDR3. The V end lost 2 bases, the J end lost 2 bases, and 10 bases lay between the germline ends. The germline V gene has CDR1 SGHRS and CDR2 YFSETQ. The CDR3 sequence: CASSLQASNTEAFF. The CDR3 DNA follows: TGCGCCAGCAGCTTACAGGCCTCCAACACTGAAGCTTTCTTT.